Presented here are 15 T cell receptor beta chains from one specimen sequenced in a study of prognosis after radiotherapy for stage I lung cancer. Using two-round multiplex PCR, the authors amplified TCR beta CDR3 from genomic DNA. Used in first-round PCR were primers specific to each TRBV and TRBJ gene. TCRdb fed the multiplex PCR reads into MiXCR, producing one record per CDR3 protein. The sample carries 12,000 or so distinct CDR3 sequences, about a third recorded once. The sample here was PBMCs, taken before or after stereotactic body radiation therapy (not recorded which). These receptors originate from a donor aged 50 or older with non-small cell lung cancer.

The rearrangement links TRBV2 to TRBJ1-3; D perhaps matches TRBD1 (5 bases). The CDR3 runs to 16 residues. V was pared by 5 bases and J by 4 bases, with 18 bases between. Germline V CDR1 and CDR2: SNHLY, FYNNEI. CDR3 amino acids: CASSPPRALGGNTIYF. CDR3 sequence (DNA): TGTGCCAGCAGTCCCCCCAGGGCCCTAGGAGGAAACACCATATATTTT.

The count of this clonotype is one. This chain links TRBV11-3 with TRBJ2-7; 11 positions agree with TRBD1. There are 18 residues in the CDR3. Trimming cost V 3 bases and J 4 bases; bases outside gene matches: 14. CDR1 and CDR2 from the germline V gene are SGHNT and YENEEA. The CDR3 loop reads CASSFTRPRDRGSYEQYF. The CDR3 DNA reads TGTGCCAGCAGCTTTACTCGCCCCCGGGACAGGGGGTCGTACGAGCAGTACTTC.

This clonotype is deemed medium-sized. The chain couples TRBV12-3 or TRBV12-4 to TRBJ2-3; no reliable D call. This CDR3 is built from 15 residues. V was shortened by 5 bases and J by 2 bases, with 14 bases between the two germline ends. The DNA of the CDR3 is TGTGCCAGCAGTACTGACGGAGCTTACACAGATACGCAGTATTTT. Its translation: CASSTDGAYTDTQYF.

This clonotype is medium-sized (0.01 to 0.1%) within its sample. The J gene is TRBJ2-1, the V gene TRBV6-5; 9 bases agree with TRBD2. Germline V lookup: CDR1 MNHEY, CDR2 SVGAGI. The CDR3 sequence is 17 residues long. V trimming: 0 bases; J trimming: 3 bases; junction bases outside the gene matches: 6. Written as DNA, the CDR3 is TGTGCCAGCAGTTACTCAGGTTCTAGCGGGATCTACAATGAGCAGTTCTTC. Its protein is CASSYSGSSGIYNEQFF.

This clonotype was counted ten times or more. V usage is TRBV2 and J usage is TRBJ2-7; D not certain. Between the trimmed V and J ends, which lost 4 bases and 6 bases, there was a span of 10 bases. Germline CDR1 and CDR2: SNHLY and FYNNEI. CDR3 size: 12 residues. CDR3: CASSVVAPEQYF. CDR3 DNA: TGTGCCAGCAGTGTTGTGGCGCCCGAGCAGTACTTC.

This clonotype came up a few times. The V call is TRBV20-1, the J call TRBJ2-5; D unclear. Germline CDR1 DFQATT, CDR2 SNEGSKA (reference sequence). CDR3 length: 10 residues. The chain's CDR3 is CVLQQETQYF. The CDR3 bases are TGCGTCCTGCAGCAAGAGACCCAGTACTTC.

This clonotype was observed at least ten times. J is TRBJ1-2 and V is TRBV29-1, with unresolved D. The CDR3 sequence is 12 residues long. Germline V lookup: CDR1 SQVTM, CDR2 ANQGSEA. V lost 3 bases and J lost 0, with 5 bases in between. The CDR3 DNA is TGCAGCGTTGATGATCCTAACTATGGCTACACCTTC. Protein sequence: CSVDDPNYGYTF.

This clonotype was observed many times. The chain carries TRBV7-9 and TRBJ2-1, with 13 bases matching TRBD2. The CDR3 runs to 18 residues. Germline CDR1 SEHNR, CDR2 FQNEAQ (reference sequence). Trimming cost V 5 bases and J 4 bases; bases outside gene matches: 11. As DNA, the CDR3 is TGTGCCAGCAGCCCAACTAGAAAACTAGCGGGGGGGTACAATGAGCAGTTCTTC. Its translation: CASSPTRKLAGGYNEQFF.

This clonotype was detected only once. The gene calls are TRBV4-1 and TRBJ1-2; a possible D gene is TRBD1 (5 bases). V lost 2 bases to trimming and J lost 3 bases, with 7 bases between them. Germline V gene data show CDR1 as MGHRA and CDR2 as YSYEKL. The CDR3 spans 13 residues. The DNA for the CDR3 is TGCGCCAGCAGCCAACAGGGCGACTATGGCTACACCTTC. Protein: CASSQQGDYGYTF.

V gene TRBV6-5 combines with J gene TRBJ2-1; D gene unclear. This CDR3 is built from 14 residues. V lost 2 bases to trimming and J lost 9 bases, with 14 bases between them. CDR1 is MNHEY and CDR2 is SVGAGI in the germline V gene. The CDR3 DNA is TGTGCCAGCAGTTACGCGGCTAGGAGAAGTGAGCAGTTCTTC. It translates to CASSYAARRSEQFF.

Of note for this clonotype: A far larger clone lies a single base away; this is likely a read error. This chain connects TRBV6-5 to TRBJ2-1; D is uncertain. Per the germline V gene, CDR1 is MNHEY and CDR2 is SVGAGI. CDR3 size: 15 residues. Written as DNA, the CDR3 is TGTGCCAGCAGAACATCGAGCCCCCTTTGGTATGAGCAGTCCTTC. This codes for CASRTSSPLWYEQSF.

This chain uses TRBV6-1 with TRBJ2-3; TRBD2 matches 14 bases. There are 23 residues in the CDR3. Germline CDR1 and CDR2: MNHNS and SASEGT. J gave up 6 bases and V 7 bases, and 30 bases lay outside the gene matches. For the CDR3, the DNA is TGTGCCAGCACCTGGACAGTCCTACCGGGACTAGCGGGAGAGGATTCCATCGCTGATACGCAGTATTTT. It specifies CASTWTVLPGLAGEDSIADTQYF.

For this clonotype: The junction departs from the called germline gene at one end, perhaps through a read error. V and J are TRBV5-1 and TRBJ2-3, with TRBD2 matching 8 bases. The CDR3 runs 15 residues. The V gene's germline CDR1 is SGHRS and CDR2 YFSETQ. As DNA, the CDR3 is TGCGCCAGCCGCTTCACTAGCGGAGTCACAGATACGCAGTATTTT. Its translation: CASRFTSGVTDTQYF.

This clonotype was seen at least ten times. The gene calls are TRBV7-9 and TRBJ1-4, with D possibly matching TRBD1 (5 bases). This CDR3 has 15 residues. Trimming cost V 5 bases and J 0 bases, with 10 bases left between them. In germline, CDR1 is SEHNR, CDR2 FQNEAQ (reference sequence). The CDR3 nucleotides read TGTGCCAGCAGCCCAAAGACAGCAACTAATGAAAAACTGTTTTTT. This sequence encodes CASSPKTATNEKLFF. Full variable domain (missing parts from reference TRBV7-9 and TRBJ1-4): DTGVSQNPRHKITKRGQNVTFRCDPISEHNRLYWYRQTLGQGPEFLTYFQNEAQLEKSRLLSDRFSAERPKGSFSTLEIQRTEQGDSAMYLCASSPKTATNEKLFFGSGTQLSVL.

This clonotype came up a few times. Because it lacks the conserved phenylalanine or tryptophan at the end, this CDR3 is likely a read error. V usage is TRBV5-1 and J usage is TRBJ1-6; D perhaps matches TRBD1 (5 bases). The CDR3 has 15 amino acids. Trimming took off 5 bases at V and 4 bases at J, with 13 bases between the two ends. Germline V gene sequence: CDR1 SGHRS, CDR2 YFSETQ. The CDR3 DNA reads as TGCGCCAGCAGGGGGGAGGACGGATATAATTCACCCCTCCACTCT. Translating gives CASRGEDGYNSPLHS.